The TCR beta chain under discussion was sequenced for a study of blood T cell repertoires in COVID-19. Clones were read by immunoSEQ multiplex PCR, and TCRdb kept only the in-frame ones, dropping some. The table includes 190,000 or so clones, around nine tenths detected once. CDR3 length: 11 amino acids. CDR1 is MNHEY and CDR2 is SMNVEV in the germline V gene (reference sequence). With 8 bases removed from V and 5 bases from J, the gap between germline ends came to 7 bases. This TCR came from a woman in her twenties or thirties who had been exposed to COVID-19. Material: PBMCs or T cells enriched from blood (not recorded which). The chain links TRBV27 to TRBJ1-5; D unclear. The CDR3 protein is CASDTDQPQHF. DNA for the CDR3: TGTGCCAGCGACACAGATCAGCCCCAGCATTTT.